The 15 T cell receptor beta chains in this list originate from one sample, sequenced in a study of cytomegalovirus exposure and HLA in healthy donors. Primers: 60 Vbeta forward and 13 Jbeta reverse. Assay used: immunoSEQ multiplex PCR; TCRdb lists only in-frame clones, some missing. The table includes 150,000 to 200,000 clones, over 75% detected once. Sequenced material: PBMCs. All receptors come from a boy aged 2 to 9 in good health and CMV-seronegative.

The DNA for the CDR3 is TGTGCCAGCAAGGGACGGGGGTATTCACCCCTCCACTTT. This codes for CASKGRGYSPLHF. V gene TRBV6-5 combines with J gene TRBJ1-6, with D possibly being TRBD1 (5 bases). The germline gives CDR1 MNHEY, CDR2 SVGAGI. Trimming shortened V by 7 bases and J by 8 bases, and 12 bases separated the two germline ends. The CDR3 has 13 amino acids.

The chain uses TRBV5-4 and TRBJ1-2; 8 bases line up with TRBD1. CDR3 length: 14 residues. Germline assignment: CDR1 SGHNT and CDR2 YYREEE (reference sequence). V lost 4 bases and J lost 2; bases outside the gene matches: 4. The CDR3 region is CASSPRTGNYGYTF. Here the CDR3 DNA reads TGTGCCAGCAGCCCCCGGACAGGGAACTATGGCTACACCTTC.

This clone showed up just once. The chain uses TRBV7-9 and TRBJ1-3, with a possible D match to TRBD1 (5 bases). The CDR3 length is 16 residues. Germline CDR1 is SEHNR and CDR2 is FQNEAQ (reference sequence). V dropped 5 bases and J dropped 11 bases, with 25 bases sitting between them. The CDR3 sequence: CASSTPKGGAAEPIYF. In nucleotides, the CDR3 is TGTGCCAGCAGCACCCCGAAGGGAGGGGCCGCTGAGCCCATATATTTT.

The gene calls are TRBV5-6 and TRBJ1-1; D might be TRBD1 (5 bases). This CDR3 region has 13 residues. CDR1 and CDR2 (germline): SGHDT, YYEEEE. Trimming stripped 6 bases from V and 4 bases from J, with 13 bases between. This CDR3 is CASNPRASTEAFF. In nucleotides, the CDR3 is TGTGCCAGCAACCCCAGGGCGTCCACTGAAGCTTTCTTT.

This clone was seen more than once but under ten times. The CDR3 DNA is TGTGCCAGCAGCCCTAGACAGAATTCACCCCTCCACTTT. This codes for CASSPRQNSPLHF. The V gene is TRBV7-2, the J gene TRBJ1-6, with a weak D call TRBD1 (5 bases). Germline CDR1 is SGHTA and CDR2 is FQGNSA. Trimming stripped 5 bases from V and 7 bases from J, with 9 bases between. The length of the CDR3 is 13 residues.

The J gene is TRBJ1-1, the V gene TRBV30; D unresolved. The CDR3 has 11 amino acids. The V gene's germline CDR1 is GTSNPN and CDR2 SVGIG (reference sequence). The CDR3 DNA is TGTGCGGCAGGTCGAAACACTGAAGCTTTCTTT. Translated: CAAGRNTEAFF.

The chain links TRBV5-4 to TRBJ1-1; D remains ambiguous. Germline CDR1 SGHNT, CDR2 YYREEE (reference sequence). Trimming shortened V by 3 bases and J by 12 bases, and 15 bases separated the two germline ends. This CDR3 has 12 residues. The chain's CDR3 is CASSSINTDSFF. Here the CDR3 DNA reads TGTGCCAGCAGCTCAATTAACACTGACTCTTTCTTT. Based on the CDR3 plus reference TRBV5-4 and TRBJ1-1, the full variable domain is ETGVTQSPTHLIKTRGQQVTLRCSSQSGHNTVSWYQQALGQGPQFIFQYYREEENGRGNFPPRFSGLQFPNYSSELNVNALELDDSALYLCASSSINTDSFFGQGTRLTVV.

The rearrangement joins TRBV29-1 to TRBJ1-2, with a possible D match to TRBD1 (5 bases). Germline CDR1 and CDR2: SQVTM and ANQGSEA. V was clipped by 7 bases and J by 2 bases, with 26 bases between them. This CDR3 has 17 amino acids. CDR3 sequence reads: CSAWTAYPGESNYGYTF. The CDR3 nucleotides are TGCAGCGCTTGGACCGCCTATCCGGGGGAGTCCAACTATGGCTACACCTTC.

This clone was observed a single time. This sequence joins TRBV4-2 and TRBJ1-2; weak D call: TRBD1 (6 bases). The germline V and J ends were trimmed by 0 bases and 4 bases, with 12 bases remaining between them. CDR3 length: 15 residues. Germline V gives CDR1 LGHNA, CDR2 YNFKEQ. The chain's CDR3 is CASSQERGGVYGYTF. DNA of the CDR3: TGTGCCAGCAGCCAAGAGAGAGGGGGGGTCTATGGCTACACCTTC.

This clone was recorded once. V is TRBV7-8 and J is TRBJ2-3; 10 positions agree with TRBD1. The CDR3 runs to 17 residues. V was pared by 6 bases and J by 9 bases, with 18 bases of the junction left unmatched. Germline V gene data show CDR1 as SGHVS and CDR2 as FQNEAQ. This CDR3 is CASSQGFGTGVGGTQYF. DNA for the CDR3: TGTGCCAGCAGTCAAGGCTTCGGGACAGGGGTAGGAGGGACGCAGTATTTT.

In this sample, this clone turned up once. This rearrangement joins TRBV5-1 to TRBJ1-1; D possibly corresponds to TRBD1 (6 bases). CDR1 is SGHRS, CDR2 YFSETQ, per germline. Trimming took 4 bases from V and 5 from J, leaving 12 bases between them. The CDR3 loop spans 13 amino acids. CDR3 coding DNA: TGCGCCAGCAGCCTACAGGGCCCTACTGAAGCTTTCTTT. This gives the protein CASSLQGPTEAFF.

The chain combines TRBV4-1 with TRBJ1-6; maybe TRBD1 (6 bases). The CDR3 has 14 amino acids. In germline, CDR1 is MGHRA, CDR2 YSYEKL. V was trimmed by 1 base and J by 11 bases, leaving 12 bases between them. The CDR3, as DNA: TGCGCCAGCAGCCAAGCGCAGGGGAGAACACCCCTCCACTTT. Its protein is CASSQAQGRTPLHF.

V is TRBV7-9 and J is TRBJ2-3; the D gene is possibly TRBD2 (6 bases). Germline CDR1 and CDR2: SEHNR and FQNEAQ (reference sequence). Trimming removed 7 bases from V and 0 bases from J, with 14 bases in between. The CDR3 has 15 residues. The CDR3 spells CASILSGSSTDTQYF. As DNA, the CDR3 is TGTGCCAGCATCCTTAGCGGTTCCAGCACAGATACGCAGTATTTT.

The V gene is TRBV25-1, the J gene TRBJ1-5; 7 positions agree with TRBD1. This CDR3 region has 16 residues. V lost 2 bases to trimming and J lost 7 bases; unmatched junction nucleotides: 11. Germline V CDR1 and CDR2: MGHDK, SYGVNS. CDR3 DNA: TGTGCCAGCAGTGAAGCCAGCAGGGGGACGGGACAGCCCCAGCATTTT. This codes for CASSEASRGTGQPQHF.

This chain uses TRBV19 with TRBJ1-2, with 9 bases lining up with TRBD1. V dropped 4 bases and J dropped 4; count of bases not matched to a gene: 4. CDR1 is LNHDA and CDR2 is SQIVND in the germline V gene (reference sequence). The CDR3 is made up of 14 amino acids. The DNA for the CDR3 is TGTGCCAGTAGTACAGGACAGGGGCTCTATGGCTACACCTTC. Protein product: CASSTGQGLYGYTF.